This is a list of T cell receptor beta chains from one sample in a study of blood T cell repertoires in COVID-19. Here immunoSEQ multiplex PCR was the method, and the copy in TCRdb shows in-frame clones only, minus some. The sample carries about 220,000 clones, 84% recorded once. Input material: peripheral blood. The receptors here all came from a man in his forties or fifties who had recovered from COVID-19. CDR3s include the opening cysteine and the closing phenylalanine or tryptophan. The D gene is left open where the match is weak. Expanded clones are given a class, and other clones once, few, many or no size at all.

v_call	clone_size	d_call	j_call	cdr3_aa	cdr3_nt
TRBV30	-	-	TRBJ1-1	CAWRVRRTVNTEAFF	TGTGCCTGGAGAGTACGGCGGACAGTGAACACTGAAGCTTTCTTT
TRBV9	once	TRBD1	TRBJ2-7	CASSATGTGGIYEQYF	TGTGCCAGCAGCGCCACCGGGACAGGGGGCATCTACGAGCAGTACTTC
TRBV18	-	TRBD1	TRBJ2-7	CASSPRTGDSSYEQYF	TGTGCCAGCTCACCAAGGACAGGGGACTCTTCCTACGAGCAGTACTTC
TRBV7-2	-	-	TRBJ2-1	CASGGFSIEQFF	TGTGCCAGCGGGGGGTTCAGTATTGAGCAGTTCTTC
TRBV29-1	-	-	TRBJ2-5	CSVDWAPETQYF	TGCAGCGTTGATTGGGCGCCAGAGACCCAGTACTTC
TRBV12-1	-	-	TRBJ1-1	CASSSRSFPRGMNTEAFF	TGTGCCAGCAGCTCCCGATCTTTCCCCCGGGGGATGAACACTGAAGCTTTCTTT
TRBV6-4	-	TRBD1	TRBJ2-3	CASSDGQGADTQYF	TGTGCCAGCAGTGATGGACAGGGGGCAGATACGCAGTATTTT
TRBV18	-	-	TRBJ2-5	CASSPGFGGETQYF	TGTGCCAGCTCGCCAGGGTTCGGAGGAGAGACCCAGTACTTC
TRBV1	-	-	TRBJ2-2	CTSSQVWTSEVGTGELFF	TGCACCAGCAGCCAAGTCTGGACTAGCGAAGTGGGCACCGGGGAGCTGTTTTTT
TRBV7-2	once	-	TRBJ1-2	CASSLAAPGGYTF	TGTGCCAGCAGCTTAGCGGCCCCGGGGGGCTACACCTTC
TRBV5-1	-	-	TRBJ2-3	CASSRIVLASTDTQYF	TGCGCCAGCAGCCGGATCGTTCTAGCGAGTACAGATACGCAGTATTTT
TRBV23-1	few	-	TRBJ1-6	CASRVCWGVAYNSPLHF	TGCGCCAGCAGAGTTTGTTGGGGCGTTGCCTATAATTCACCCCTCCACTTT
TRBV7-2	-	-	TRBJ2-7	CASSLQGNPLRPYEQYF	TGTGCCAGCAGCTTACAGGGCAATCCCCTAAGGCCCTACGAGCAGTACTTC
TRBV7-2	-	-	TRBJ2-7	CASSPRDRFWEQYF	TGTGCCAGCAGCCCGCGGGACAGATTTTGGGAGCAGTACTTC
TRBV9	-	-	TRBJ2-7	CASSDGDPGVYEQYF	TGTGCCAGCAGCGACGGAGATCCGGGGGTCTACGAGCAGTACTTC
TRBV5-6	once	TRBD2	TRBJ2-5	CASSTGLAGDPQYF	TGTGCCAGCAGTACAGGACTAGCGGGGGACCCCCAGTACTTC
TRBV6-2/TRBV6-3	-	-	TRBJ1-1	CASSYSHRRMNTEAFF	TGTGCCAGCAGTTACTCGCACAGGAGAATGAACACTGAAGCTTTCTTT
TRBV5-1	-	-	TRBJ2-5	CASSLVGVYQETQYF	TGCGCCAGCAGCTTGGTAGGGGTGTACCAAGAGACCCAGTACTTC
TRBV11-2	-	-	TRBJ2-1	CASTPRPSHMHEQFF	TGTGCCAGCACCCCCCGCCCTTCACATATGCATGAGCAGTTCTTC
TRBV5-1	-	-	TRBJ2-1	CASCTGYSYNEQFF	TGCGCCAGCTGTACAGGGTATTCCTACAATGAGCAGTTCTTC
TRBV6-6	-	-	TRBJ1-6	CASSKNTGGDSPLHF	TGTGCCAGCAGTAAAAACACCGGAGGGGATTCACCCCTCCACTTT
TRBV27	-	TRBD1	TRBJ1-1	CASSSYRGEAFF	TGTGCCAGCAGTTCCTACAGGGGGGAGGCTTTCTTT
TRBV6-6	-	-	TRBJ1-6	CASRSTPVDSPLHF	TGTGCCAGCAGATCGACACCGGTTGATTCACCCCTCCACTTT
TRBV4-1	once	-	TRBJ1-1	CASSREGGTEAFF	TGCGCCAGCAGCCGAGAGGGAGGGACTGAAGCTTTCTTT
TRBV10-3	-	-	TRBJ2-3	CAISEAGSSTDTQYF	TGTGCCATCAGTGAAGCGGGTTCTAGCACAGATACGCAGTATTTT
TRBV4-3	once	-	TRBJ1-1	CASSSQPEGGTEAFF	TGCGCCAGCAGCTCCCAGCCCGAAGGAGGGACTGAAGCTTTCTTT
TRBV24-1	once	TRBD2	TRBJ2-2	CATSDFGAGGRASGELFF	TGTGCCACCAGTGATTTCGGAGCGGGCGGGAGGGCCTCCGGGGAGCTGTTTTTT
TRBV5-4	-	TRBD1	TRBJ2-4	CASSLLPGQRLAKNIQYF	TGTGCCAGCAGCTTACTACCGGGACAGAGACTAGCCAAAAACATTCAGTACTTC
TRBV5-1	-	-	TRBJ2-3	CASTPGDSTDTQYF	TGCGCCAGCACGCCGGGGGATAGCACAGATACGCAGTATTTT
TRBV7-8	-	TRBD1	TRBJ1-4	CASSLGQGARNEKLFF	TGTGCCAGCAGCTTGGGACAGGGGGCACGGAATGAAAAACTGTTTTTT
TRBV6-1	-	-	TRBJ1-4	CASSEAINEKLFF	TGTGCCAGCAGTGAAGCTATAAATGAAAAACTGTTTTTT